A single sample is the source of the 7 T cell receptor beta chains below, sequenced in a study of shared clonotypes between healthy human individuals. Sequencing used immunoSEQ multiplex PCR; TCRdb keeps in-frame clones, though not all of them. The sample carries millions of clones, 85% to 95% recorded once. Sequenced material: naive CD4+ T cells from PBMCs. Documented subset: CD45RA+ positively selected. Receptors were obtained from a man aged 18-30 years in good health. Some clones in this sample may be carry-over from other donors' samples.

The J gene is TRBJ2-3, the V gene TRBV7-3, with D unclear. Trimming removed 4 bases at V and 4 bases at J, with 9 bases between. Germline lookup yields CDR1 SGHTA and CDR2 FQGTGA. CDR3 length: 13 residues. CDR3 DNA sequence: TGTGCCAGCAGCTCTGGGAAGCCAGATACGCAGTATTTT. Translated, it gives CASSSGKPDTQYF.

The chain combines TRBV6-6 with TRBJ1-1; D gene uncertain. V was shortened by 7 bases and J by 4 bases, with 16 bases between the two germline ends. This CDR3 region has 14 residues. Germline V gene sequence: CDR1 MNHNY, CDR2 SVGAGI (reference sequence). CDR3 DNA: TGTGCCAGCACCGAGGACGGGGTGGCCACTGAAGCTTTCTTT. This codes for CASTEDGVATEAFF.

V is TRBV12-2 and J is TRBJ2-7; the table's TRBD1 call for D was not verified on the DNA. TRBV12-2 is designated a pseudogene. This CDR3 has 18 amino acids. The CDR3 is CASRLAWPAGQGKHEQYF. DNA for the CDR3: TGTGCAAGTCGCTTAGCGTGGCCCGCCGGGCAGGGGAAGCACGAGCAGTACTTC.

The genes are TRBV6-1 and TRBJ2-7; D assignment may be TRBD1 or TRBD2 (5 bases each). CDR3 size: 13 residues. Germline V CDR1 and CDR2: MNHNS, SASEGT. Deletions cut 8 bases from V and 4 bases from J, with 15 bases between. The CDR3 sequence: CASDRDGVYEQYF. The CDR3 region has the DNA TGTGCCAGCGACCGGGACGGGGTATACGAGCAGTACTTC.

The CDR3 region has the DNA TGCGCCAGCAGCCCGGGACAGTCTCTTAACTATGGCTACACCTTC. The encoded protein is CASSPGQSLNYGYTF. The gene calls are TRBV5-1 and TRBJ1-2; 7 positions match TRBD1. From germline, CDR1 is SGHRS and CDR2 YFSETQ. V lost 4 bases to trimming and J lost 1 base; unmatched junction nucleotides: 7. CDR3 size: 15 residues.

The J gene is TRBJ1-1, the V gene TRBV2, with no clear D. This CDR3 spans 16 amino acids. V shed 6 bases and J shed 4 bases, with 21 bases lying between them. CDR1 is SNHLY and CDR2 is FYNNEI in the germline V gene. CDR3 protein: CASREQGLWVGTEAFF. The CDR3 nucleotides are TGTGCCAGCAGAGAGCAAGGACTCTGGGTGGGCACTGAAGCTTTCTTT.

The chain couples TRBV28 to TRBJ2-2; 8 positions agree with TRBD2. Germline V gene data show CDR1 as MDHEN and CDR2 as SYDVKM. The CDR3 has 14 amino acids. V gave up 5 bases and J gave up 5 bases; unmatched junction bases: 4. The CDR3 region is CASSRKRGTGELFF. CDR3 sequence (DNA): TGTGCCAGCAGTCGGAAGCGGGGGACCGGGGAGCTGTTTTTT.